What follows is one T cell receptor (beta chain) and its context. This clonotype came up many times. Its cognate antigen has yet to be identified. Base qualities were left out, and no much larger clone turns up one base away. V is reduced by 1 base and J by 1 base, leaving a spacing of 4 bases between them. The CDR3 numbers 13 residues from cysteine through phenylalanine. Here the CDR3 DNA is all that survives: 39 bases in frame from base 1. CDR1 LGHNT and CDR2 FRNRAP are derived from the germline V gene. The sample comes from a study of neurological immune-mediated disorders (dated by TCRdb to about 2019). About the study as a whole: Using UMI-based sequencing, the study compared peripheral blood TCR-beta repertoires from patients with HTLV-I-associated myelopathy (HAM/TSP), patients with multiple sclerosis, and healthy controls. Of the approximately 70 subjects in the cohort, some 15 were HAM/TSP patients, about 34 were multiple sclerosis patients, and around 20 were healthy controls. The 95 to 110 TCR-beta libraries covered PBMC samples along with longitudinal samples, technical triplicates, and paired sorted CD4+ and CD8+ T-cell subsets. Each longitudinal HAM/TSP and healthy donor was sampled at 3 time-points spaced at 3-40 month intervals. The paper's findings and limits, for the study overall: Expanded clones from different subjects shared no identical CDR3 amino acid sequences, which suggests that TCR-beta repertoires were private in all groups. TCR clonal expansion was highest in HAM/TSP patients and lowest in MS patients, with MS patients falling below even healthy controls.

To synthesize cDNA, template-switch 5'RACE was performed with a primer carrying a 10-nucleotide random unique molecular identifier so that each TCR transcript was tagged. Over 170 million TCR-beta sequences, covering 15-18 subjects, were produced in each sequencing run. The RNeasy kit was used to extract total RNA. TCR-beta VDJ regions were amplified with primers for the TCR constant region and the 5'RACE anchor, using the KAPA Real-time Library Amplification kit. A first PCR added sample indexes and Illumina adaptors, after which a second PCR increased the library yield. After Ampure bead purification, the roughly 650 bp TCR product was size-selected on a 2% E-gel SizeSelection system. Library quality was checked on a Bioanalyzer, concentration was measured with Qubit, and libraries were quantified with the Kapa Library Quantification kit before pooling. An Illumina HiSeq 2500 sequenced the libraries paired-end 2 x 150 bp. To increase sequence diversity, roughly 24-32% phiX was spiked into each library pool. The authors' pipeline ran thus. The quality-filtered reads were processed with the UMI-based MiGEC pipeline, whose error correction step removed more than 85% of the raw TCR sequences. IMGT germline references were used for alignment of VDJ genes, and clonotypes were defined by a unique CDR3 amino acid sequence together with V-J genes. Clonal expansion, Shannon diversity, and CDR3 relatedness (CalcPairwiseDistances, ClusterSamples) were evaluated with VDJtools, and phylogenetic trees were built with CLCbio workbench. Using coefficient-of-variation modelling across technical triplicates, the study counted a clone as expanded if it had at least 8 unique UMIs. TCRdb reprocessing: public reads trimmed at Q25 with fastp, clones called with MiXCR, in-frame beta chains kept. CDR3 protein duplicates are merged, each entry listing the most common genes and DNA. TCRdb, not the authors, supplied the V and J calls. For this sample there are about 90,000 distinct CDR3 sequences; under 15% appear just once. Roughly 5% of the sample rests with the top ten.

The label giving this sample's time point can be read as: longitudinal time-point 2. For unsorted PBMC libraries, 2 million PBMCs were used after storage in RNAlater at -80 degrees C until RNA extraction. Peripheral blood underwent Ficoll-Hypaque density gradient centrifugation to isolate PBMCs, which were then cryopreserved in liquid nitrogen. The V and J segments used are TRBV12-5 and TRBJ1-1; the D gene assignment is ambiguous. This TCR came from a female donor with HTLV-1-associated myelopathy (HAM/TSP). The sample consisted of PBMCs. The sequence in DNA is TGTGCTAGTGGTTTGGGGAAGAACACTGAAGCTTTCTTT. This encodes CASGLGKNTEAFF.